This TCR beta chain was identified during a study of cytomegalovirus exposure and HLA in healthy donors. Whole-study context: The roughly 110 validation repertoires used the same platform as the roughly 700 first-cohort repertoires (as reported by a later analysis). The study's findings and limits: Investigators reported 164 TCR beta chains as tied to cytomegalovirus.

The CDR3 runs 15 residues. J lost 2 bases, V lost 6 bases, and 10 bases had no gene match. In germline, CDR1 is SGHAT, CDR2 FQDESV (reference sequence). This table comes from immunoSEQ multiplex PCR, and its TCRdb copy is limited to in-frame clones, with some not included. In the table there are some 150,000 clones, roughly nine tenths of which are singletons. Of note for this clone: Antigen: not known.

The sequence was collected from a woman under 30 in good health and CMV-seropositive. The chain combines TRBV11-1 with TRBJ2-7; the match to TRBD2 covers 7 bases. Sequenced material: PBMCs. CDR3 in DNA: TGTGCCAGCAGACAGGCTACCCGGGAGGCCTACGAGCAGTACTTC. Translation gives CASRQATREAYEQYF. Full variable domain (remainder filled in from reference TRBV11-1 and TRBJ2-7): EAEVAQSPRYKITEKSQAVAFWCDPISGHATLYWYRQILGQGPELLVQFQDESVVDDSQLPKDRFSAERLKGVDSTLKIQPAELGDSAMYLCASRQATREAYEQYFGPGTRLTVT.